This T cell receptor beta chain was observed in a study of metastatic and nonmetastatic thyroid tumors. Study details: Repertoire comparison spanned blood and tumor or nodule tissue of malignant and benign thyroid patients. General study findings and limits: It was reported that TCR beta diversity was significantly higher in malignant thyroid tumors than benign nodules, in blood and tumor.

The V segment lost 6 bases and the J segment 2 bases; nucleotides outside the gene matches: 22. This CDR3 comprises 20 residues. Germline CDR1 DFQATT, CDR2 SNEGSKA (reference sequence). Authors' analysis steps: CDR3 was compared across clinicopathological groups, and the resulting differences were used to build a distant-metastasis classifier for papillary thyroid cancer. TCRdb reanalyzed the PCR reads with MiXCR. TCRdb, not the original authors, processed these V and J calls. The table includes about 50,000 clones, about 4% detected once. Not a single patient had been given any form of treatment at any point before undergoing thyroid surgery. This clone was detected many times. No antigen is known for it.

The sequenced sample was blood. The chain couples TRBV20-1 to TRBJ2-5; TRBD2 agrees at 12 bases. The source of this sequence is a female donor with papillary thyroid cancer or a benign thyroid nodule (not recorded which). Some clones in this sample may be carry-over from other donors' samples. The CDR3 loop is CSAKRGQGTSGSGIQETQYF. The CDR3 bases are TGCAGTGCAAAGAGGGGGCAAGGGACTAGCGGGTCCGGGATTCAAGAGACCCAGTACTTC.